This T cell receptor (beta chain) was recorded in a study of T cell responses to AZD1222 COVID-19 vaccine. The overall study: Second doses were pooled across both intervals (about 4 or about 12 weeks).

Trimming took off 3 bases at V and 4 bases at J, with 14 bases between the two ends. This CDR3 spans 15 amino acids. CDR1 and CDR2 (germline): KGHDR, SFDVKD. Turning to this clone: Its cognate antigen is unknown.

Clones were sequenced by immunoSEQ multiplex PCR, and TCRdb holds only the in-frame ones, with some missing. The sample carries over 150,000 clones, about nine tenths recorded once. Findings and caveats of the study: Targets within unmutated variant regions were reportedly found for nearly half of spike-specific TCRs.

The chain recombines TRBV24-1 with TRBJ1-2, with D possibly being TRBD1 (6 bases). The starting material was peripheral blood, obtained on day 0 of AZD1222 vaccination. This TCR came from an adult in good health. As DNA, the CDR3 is TGTGCCACCAGTGATCCTACAGGGTCGGCCTATGGCTACACCTTC. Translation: CATSDPTGSAYGYTF.